This T cell receptor (beta chain) emerged from a study of CD4 T cells in relation to SARS-CoV-2 and coronaviruses listed by TCRdb under 2021. Describing the broader study: HLA restriction was mapped for shared crossreactive spike epitopes using patient-derived lymphoblastoid cell lines. For other donors in the study, expansion assays were sequenced with a different, Illumina-based TCR-beta assay. The Adaptive Biotechnologies TCR-sequencing kit was used to sequence samples from three pre-COVID donors and the naive versus memory experiments, while other data came from Illumina-based sequencing. The study assessed, at the TCR clonotype level, memory CD4+ T cell crossreactivity between SARS-CoV-2 and common cold coronavirus spike proteins. The paper's findings and limits, for the study overall: Memory CD4+ clonotypes crossrecognizing SARS-CoV-2 and at least one common cold coronavirus spike were found in about 61% of donors. Sequencing naive versus memory cells indicated that the assay picks up memory recall responses, not primary responses primed during culture. Because the crossreactivity analysis focused on spike protein, crossreactivity against other viral proteins was not assessed. Compared with monoreactive clones, crossreactive clones had significantly weaker SARS-CoV-2-driven expansion, a result consistent with antigenic imprinting. Pre-pandemic and post-infection samples were not both contributed by any donor, so tracing of the source of pre-existing responses was limited. The study was limited by small numbers of patients and tested TCRs.

Deep-resolution immunoSEQ TCR-beta sequencing was performed on DNA from uncultured naive and memory CD4+ T cells. Processing in the source paper ran as follows. During preprocessing, nonproductive sequences were removed, along with CDR3s that did not begin with C, did not end with F or W, or were shorter than 7 amino acids. Cultured and uncultured naive and memory CD4+ repertoires were searched for previously identified spike- and CEF-reactive CDR3s. After three terminal residues were trimmed from each end, CDR3 homology was quantified as pairwise Levenshtein distance using the stringdist R package. TCRdb mirrors the immuneACCESS table, restricted to in-frame sequences. Some clones are absent from its copies; in checked studies, under half trace to an unresolved V gene, and the reason for the others is unknown. The V and J calls and the clone size are those of that table, but D and trimming were determined from the DNA. This sample is represented by roughly 57,000 clones; approximately 90% of them were singletons. The ten top clones hold around 1.5% of the sample.

CD4+ T cells from unexposed donors were collected before the COVID-19 pandemic (2011-2018). Naive and memory CD4+ T cells were separated from cryopreserved PBMCs by first enriching for CD4 and then performing EasySep naive CD4+ T cell enrichment. The leukapheresis product for the unexposed donors was obtained through commercial purchase. PBMCs were isolated from leukapheresis product or whole blood by Ficoll-Paque PLUS gradient centrifugation. PBMCs were either used fresh in the expansion assay or cryopreserved at -140 degrees C. The QIAamp Micro DNA Kit was used to extract genomic DNA from the CD4+ T cells. As regards this clone: What antigen it recognizes has not been identified. The sample holds no much larger clone one base away, and base qualities are not on file.

This clonotype originated in a human donor in good health. Sample: memory CD4+ T cells from PBMCs. Taken with the paper, the label for cell subset or site translates to: memory (non-naive) CD4+ T cells.

CDR3 reads: CASSKFPGPLGFRANVLTF. In nucleotide form, the sequence is TGTGCCAGCAGCAAATTCCCGGGGCCTTTGGGTTTTCGGGCCAACGTCCTGACTTTC. The chain joins TRBV7-9 to TRBJ2-6; the D gene cannot be resolved beyond TRBD1 or TRBD2, each matching 5 bases. The germline V gene (reference sequence) specifies SEHNR as CDR1 and FQNEAQ as CDR2. The CDR3 covers 19 residues, taking in both the cysteine and the phenylalanine. The kept DNA is CDR3 alone, 57 bases in frame from the first base. V lost 5 bases and J lost 5 bases; the stretch between them is 25 bases long.